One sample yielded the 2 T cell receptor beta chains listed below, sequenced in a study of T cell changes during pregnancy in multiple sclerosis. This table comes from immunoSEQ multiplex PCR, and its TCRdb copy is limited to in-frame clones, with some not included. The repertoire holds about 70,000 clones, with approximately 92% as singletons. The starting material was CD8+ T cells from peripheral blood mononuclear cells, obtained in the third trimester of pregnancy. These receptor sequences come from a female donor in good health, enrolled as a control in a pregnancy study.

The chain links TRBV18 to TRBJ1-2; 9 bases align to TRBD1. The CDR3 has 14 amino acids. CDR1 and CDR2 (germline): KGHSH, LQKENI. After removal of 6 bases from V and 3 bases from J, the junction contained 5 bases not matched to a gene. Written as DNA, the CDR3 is TGTGCCAGCTCCGAGACAGGGGGTTACTATGGCTACACCTTC. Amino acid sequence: CASSETGGYYGYTF.

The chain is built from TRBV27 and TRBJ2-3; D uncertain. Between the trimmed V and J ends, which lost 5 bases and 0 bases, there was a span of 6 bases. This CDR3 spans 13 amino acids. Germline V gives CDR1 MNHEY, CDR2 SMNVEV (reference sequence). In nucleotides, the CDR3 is TGTGCCAGCAGTCCCCCTAGCACAGATACGCAGTATTTT. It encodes CASSPPSTDTQYF.